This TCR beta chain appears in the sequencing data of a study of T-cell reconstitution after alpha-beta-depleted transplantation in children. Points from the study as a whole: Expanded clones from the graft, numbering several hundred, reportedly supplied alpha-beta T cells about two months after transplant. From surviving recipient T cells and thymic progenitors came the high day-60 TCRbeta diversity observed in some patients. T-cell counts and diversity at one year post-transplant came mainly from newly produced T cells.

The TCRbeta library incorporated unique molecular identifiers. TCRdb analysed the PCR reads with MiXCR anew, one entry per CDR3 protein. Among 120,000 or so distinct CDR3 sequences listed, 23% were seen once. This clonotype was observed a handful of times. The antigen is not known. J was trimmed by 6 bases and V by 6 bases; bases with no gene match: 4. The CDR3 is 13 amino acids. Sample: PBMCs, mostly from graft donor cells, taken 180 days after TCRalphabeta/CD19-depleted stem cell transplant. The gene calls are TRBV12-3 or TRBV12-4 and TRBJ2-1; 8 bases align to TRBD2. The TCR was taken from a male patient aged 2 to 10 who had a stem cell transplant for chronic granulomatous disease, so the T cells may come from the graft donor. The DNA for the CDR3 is TGTGCCAGCAGGCTGACTAGCGTCAATGAGCAGTTCTTC. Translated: CASRLTSVNEQFF.